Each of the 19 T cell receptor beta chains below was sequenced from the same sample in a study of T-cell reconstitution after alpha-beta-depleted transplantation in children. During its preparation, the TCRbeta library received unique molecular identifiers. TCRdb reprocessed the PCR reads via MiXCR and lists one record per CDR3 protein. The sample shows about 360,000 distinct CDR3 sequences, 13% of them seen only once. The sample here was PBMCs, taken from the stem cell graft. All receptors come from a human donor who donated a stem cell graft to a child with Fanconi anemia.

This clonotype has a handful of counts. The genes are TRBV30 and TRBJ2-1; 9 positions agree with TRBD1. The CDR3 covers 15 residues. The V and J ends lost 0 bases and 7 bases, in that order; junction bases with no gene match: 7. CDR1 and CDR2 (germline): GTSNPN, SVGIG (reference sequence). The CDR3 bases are TGTGCCTGGAGTGTATCCGGGACAGGGCGTAATGAGCAGTTCTTC. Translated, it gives CAWSVSGTGRNEQFF.

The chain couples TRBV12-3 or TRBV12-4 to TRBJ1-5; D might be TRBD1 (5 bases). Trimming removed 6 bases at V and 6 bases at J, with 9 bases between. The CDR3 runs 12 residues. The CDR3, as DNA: TGTGCCAGCAGCAGGGAGCGTCAGCCCCAGCATTTT. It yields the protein CASSRERQPQHF.

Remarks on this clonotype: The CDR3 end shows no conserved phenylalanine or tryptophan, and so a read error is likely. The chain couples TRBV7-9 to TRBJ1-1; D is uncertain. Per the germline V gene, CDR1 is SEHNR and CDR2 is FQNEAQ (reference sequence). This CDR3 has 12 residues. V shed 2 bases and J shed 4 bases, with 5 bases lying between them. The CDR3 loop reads CASSLFGTEAFY. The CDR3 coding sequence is TGTGCCAGCAGCTTATTTGGCACTGAAGCTTTCTAT.

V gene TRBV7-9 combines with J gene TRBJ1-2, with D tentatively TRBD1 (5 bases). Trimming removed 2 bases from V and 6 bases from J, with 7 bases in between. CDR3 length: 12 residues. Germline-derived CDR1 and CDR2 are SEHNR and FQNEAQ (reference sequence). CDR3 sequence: CASSLQGDGYTF. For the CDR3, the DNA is TGTGCCAGCAGCTTACAGGGAGATGGCTACACCTTC.

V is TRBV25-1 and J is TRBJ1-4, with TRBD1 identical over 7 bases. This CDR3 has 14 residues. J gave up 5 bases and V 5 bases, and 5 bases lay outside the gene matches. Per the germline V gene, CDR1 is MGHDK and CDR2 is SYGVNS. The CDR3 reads CASSRQGWNEKLFF. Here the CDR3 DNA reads TGTGCCAGCAGTCGACAGGGATGGAATGAAAAACTGTTTTTT. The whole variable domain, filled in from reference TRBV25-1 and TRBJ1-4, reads EADIYQTPRYLVIGTGKKITLECSQTMGHDKMYWYQQDPGMELHLIHYSYGVNSTEKGDLSSESTVSRIRTEHFPLTLESARPSHTSQYLCASSRQGWNEKLFFGSGTQLSVL.

CDR3 sequence (DNA): TGTGCCAGCAGCTGGGCCCACAACAGCTACAATGAGCAGTTCTTC. Protein: CASSWAHNSYNEQFF. This sequence joins TRBV9 and TRBJ2-1; D call uncertain. The CDR3 length is 15 residues. Germline V gives CDR1 SGDLS, CDR2 YYNGEE. V shed 4 bases and J shed 3 bases, with 14 bases lying between them.

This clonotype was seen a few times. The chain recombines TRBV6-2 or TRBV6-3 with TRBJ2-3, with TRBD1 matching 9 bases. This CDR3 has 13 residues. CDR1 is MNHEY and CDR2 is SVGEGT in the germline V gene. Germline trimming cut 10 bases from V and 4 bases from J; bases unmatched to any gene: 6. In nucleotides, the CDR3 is TGTGCCACCCCGGGACAGGGACCAGATACGCAGTATTTT. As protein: CATPGQGPDTQYF.

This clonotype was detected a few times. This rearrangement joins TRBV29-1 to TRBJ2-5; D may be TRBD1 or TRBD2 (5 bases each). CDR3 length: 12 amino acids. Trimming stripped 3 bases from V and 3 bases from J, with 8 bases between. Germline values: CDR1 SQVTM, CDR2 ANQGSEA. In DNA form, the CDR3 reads TGCAGCGTTGATATGGGGGAAGAGACCCAGTACTTC. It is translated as CSVDMGEETQYF.

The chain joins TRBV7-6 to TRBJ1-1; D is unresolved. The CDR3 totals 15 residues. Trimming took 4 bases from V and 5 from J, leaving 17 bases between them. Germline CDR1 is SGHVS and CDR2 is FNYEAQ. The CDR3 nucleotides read TGTGCCAGCAGCTACCCTACAGCGGAGGCAACTGAAGCTTTCTTT. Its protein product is CASSYPTAEATEAFF.

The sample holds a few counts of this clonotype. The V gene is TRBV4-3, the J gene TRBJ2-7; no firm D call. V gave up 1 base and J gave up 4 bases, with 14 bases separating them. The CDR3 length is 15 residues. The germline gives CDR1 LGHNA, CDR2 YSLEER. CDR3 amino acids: CASSQVAGEGYEQYF. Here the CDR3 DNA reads TGCGCCAGCAGCCAAGTGGCTGGGGAAGGTTACGAGCAGTACTTC.

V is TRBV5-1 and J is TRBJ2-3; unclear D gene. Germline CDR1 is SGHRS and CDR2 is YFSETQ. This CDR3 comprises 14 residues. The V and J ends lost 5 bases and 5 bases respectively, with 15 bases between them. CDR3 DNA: TGCGCCAGCAGGCCCGGGTCCTCAGGAGATACGCAGTATTTT. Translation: CASRPGSSGDTQYF.

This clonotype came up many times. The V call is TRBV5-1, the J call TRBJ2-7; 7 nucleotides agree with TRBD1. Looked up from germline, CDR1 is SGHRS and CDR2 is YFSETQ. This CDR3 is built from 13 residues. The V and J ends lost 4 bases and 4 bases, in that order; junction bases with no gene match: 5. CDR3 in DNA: TGCGCCAGCAGCCCGGGACAGCGTTACGAGCAGTACTTC. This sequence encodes CASSPGQRYEQYF. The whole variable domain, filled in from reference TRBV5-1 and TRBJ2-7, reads KAGVTQTPRYLIKTRGQQVTLSCSPISGHRSVSWYQQTPGQGLQFLFEYFSETQRNKGNFPGRFSGRQFSNSRSEMNVSTLELGDSALYLCASSPGQRYEQYFGPGTRLTVT.

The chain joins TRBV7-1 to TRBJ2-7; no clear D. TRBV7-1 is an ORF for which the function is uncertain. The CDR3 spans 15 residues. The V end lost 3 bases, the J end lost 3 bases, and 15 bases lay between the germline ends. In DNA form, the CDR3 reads TGTGCCAGCAGCTCCGGCGGAGTCAATGGCTACGAGCAGTACTTC. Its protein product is CASSSGGVNGYEQYF.

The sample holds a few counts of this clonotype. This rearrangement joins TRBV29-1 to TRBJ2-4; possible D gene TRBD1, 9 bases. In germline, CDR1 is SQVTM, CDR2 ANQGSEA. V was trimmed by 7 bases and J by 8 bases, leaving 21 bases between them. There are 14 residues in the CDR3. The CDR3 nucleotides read TGCAGCGGTGCTTGGGGACAGGGACTAGACATTCAGTACTTC. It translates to CSGAWGQGLDIQYF.

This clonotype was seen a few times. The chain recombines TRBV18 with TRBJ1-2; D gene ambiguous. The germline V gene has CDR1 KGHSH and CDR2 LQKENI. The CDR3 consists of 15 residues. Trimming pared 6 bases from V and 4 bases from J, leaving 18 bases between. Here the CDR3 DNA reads TGTGCCAGCTCGCCGGGTCGCGATCCCGGCTATGGCTACACCTTC. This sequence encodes CASSPGRDPGYGYTF.

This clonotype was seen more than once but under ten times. The CDR3 here is CSARGRRLPSYEQYF. DNA for the CDR3: TGCAGTGCTAGAGGGCGGCGGCTACCCTCCTACGAGCAGTACTTC. The chain employs TRBV20-1 and TRBJ2-7; D not resolved. CDR1 DFQATT and CDR2 SNEGSKA come from the germline V gene (reference sequence). Trimming stripped 1 base from V and 0 bases from J, with 13 bases between. The CDR3 has 15 residues.

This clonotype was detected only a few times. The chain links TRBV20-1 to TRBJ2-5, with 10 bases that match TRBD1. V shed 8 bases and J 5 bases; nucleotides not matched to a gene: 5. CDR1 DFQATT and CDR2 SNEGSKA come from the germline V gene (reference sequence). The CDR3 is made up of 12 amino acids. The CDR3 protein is CSLPGQGETQYF. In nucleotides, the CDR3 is TGCAGTTTACCGGGACAGGGGGAGACCCAGTACTTC.

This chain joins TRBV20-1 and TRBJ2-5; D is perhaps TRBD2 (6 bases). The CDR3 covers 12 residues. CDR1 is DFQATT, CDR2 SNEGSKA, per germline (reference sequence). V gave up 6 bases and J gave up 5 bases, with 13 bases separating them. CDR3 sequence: CSAPGGYETQYF. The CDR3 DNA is TGCAGTGCCCCCGGGGGTTATGAGACCCAGTACTTC.

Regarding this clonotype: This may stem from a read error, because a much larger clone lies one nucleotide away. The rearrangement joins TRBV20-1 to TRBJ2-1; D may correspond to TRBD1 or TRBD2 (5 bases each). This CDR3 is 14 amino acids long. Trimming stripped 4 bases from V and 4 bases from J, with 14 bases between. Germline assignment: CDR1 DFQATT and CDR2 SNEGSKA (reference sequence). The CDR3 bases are TGCAGTGCTATGAGGGACCAGTTTTACAATGAGCAGTTCTTC. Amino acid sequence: CSAMRDQFYNEQFF.